This T cell receptor (beta chain) is drawn from a study of control samples from healthy donors and cancer patients. The assay was immunoSEQ multiplex PCR, and TCRdb's table has in-frame clones only and misses some. The profile shows fewer than 85,000 clones, about 88% of them singletons. V shed 0 bases, J shed 4 bases, and the junction held 6 bases outside the gene matches. Germline V gene lookup returns CDR1 SGHRS and CDR2 YFSETQ. This CDR3 region has 15 residues. J is TRBJ1-1 and V is TRBV5-1; 7 positions agree with TRBD1. The source material was blood. The TCR originated in a man aged 50 to 59 in good health. The CDR3 coding sequence is TGCGCCAGCAGCTTGGAGACAGGGTTGGGCACTGAAGCTTTCTTT. Translation: CASSLETGLGTEAFF.